The rows below give T cell receptor beta chains drawn from one sample of a study of T cell changes during pregnancy in multiple sclerosis. Assay used: immunoSEQ multiplex PCR; TCRdb lists only in-frame clones, some missing. There are roughly 24,000 clones in the sample; 86% occur only once, and 6.5% to 9.5% lies in the top ten. Source: CD8+ T cells from peripheral blood mononuclear cells, taken in the first trimester of pregnancy. The receptors come from a female donor in good health, enrolled as a control in a pregnancy study. Each CDR3 is given with its conserved first and last residue. Each record gives: D gene, J gene, clone size, V gene, CDR3 protein, CDR3 DNA. The D gene is left open where the match is weak. Some rows mark clone size as missing; the rest say once, few, many or name a class of expanded clone.

D: .; J: TRBJ2-2; size: .; V: TRBV5-1; CDR3: CASPPQYTGELFF; DNA: TGCGCCAGCCCTCCGCAGTACACCGGGGAGCTGTTTTTT
D: TRBD2; J: TRBJ2-7; size: medium-sized; V: TRBV4-2; CDR3: CASSQDSGSSYEQYF; DNA: TGTGCCAGCAGCCAAGATAGCGGGAGCTCCTACGAGCAGTACTTC
D: .; J: TRBJ2-2; size: once; V: TRBV4-2; CDR3: CASSQGSASGELFF; DNA: TGTGCCAGCAGCCAAGGGTCAGCGTCCGGGGAGCTGTTTTTT
D: TRBD1; J: TRBJ1-1; size: .; V: TRBV7-9; CDR3: CASSPTGTGVHTEAFF; DNA: TGTGCCAGCAGCCCTACCGGGACAGGGGTTCATACTGAAGCTTTCTTT
D: TRBD1; J: TRBJ2-7; size: .; V: TRBV4-1; CDR3: CASSQGDRGSYEQYF; DNA: TGCGCCAGCAGCCAAGGGGACAGGGGCTCCTACGAGCAGTACTTC
D: TRBD1; J: TRBJ2-5; size: .; V: TRBV5-6; CDR3: CASSLRTGSPETQYF; DNA: TGTGCCAGCAGCTTGAGGACAGGGTCCCCAGAGACCCAGTACTTC
D: TRBD1; J: TRBJ1-6; size: few; V: TRBV7-9; CDR3: CASSRIGQGVYSPLHF; DNA: TGTGCCAGCAGCCGGATTGGACAGGGGGTCTATTCACCCCTCCACTTT
D: TRBD1; J: TRBJ2-3; size: .; V: TRBV14; CDR3: CASSVRGLGTDTQYF; DNA: TGTGCCAGCAGCGTAAGGGGGCTGGGCACAGATACGCAGTATTTT
D: .; J: TRBJ2-1; size: .; V: TRBV2; CDR3: CASLPGSGWSYNEQFF; DNA: TGTGCCAGCCTACCAGGGTCCGGGTGGTCCTACAATGAGCAGTTCTTC
D: .; J: TRBJ2-2; size: .; V: TRBV28; CDR3: CASSLPGILDTGELFF; DNA: TGTGCCAGCAGTCTACCGGGAATTTTAGACACCGGGGAGCTGTTTTTT
D: TRBD1; J: TRBJ2-2; size: .; V: TRBV28; CDR3: CASSPLGQGNTGELFF; DNA: TGTGCCAGCAGCCCCCTGGGACAGGGGAACACCGGGGAGCTGTTTTTT
D: TRBD1; J: TRBJ1-6; size: .; V: TRBV11-2; CDR3: CASSSQGYNSPLHF; DNA: TGTGCCAGCAGCTCACAGGGGTATAATTCACCCCTCCACTTT
D: .; J: TRBJ1-1; size: .; V: TRBV30; CDR3: CAWRAGVRTEAFF; DNA: TGTGCCTGGCGGGCGGGGGTAAGAACTGAAGCTTTCTTT
D: .; J: TRBJ1-4; size: .; V: TRBV11-2; CDR3: CASSFVAEKLFF; DNA: TGTGCCAGCAGCTTCGTGGCTGAAAAACTGTTTTTT
D: TRBD1; J: TRBJ2-7; size: .; V: TRBV11-2; CDR3: CASSLGDSSYEQYF; DNA: TGTGCCAGCAGCTTAGGGGACAGCTCCTACGAGCAGTACTTC
D: TRBD2; J: TRBJ2-5; size: once; V: TRBV28; CDR3: CASSPPTSSETQYF; DNA: TGTGCCAGCAGTCCCCCGACTAGCAGTGAGACCCAGTACTTC
D: .; J: TRBJ2-5; size: once; V: TRBV5-6; CDR3: CASSSRRDSYQETQYF; DNA: TGTGCCAGCAGCTCCCGCCGGGACTCCTACCAAGAGACCCAGTACTTC
D: .; J: TRBJ1-4; size: .; V: TRBV21-1; CDR3: CASSIDTLRVDEKLFF; DNA: TGTGCCAGCAGCATCGATACTTTGAGGGTGGATGAAAAACTGTTTTTT
D: TRBD1; J: TRBJ1-4; size: .; V: TRBV4-3; CDR3: CASSTRQGVREKLFF; DNA: TGCGCCAGCAGCACCCGACAGGGAGTACGGGAAAAACTGTTTTTT
D: .; J: TRBJ2-5; size: large; V: TRBV4-3; CDR3: CASSQVGGVETQYF; DNA: TGCGCCAGCAGCCAAGTCGGCGGGGTGGAGACCCAGTACTTC
D: .; J: TRBJ2-7; size: .; V: TRBV6-5; CDR3: CASSYGRDEQYF; DNA: TGTGCCAGCAGTTACGGCAGGGACGAGCAGTACTTC
D: .; J: TRBJ2-7; size: .; V: TRBV5-1; CDR3: CASSRTRGALSEQYF; DNA: TGCGCCAGCAGCAGGACCCGGGGGGCCCTATCCGAGCAGTACTTC
D: TRBD1; J: TRBJ1-5; size: .; V: TRBV11-2; CDR3: CASRRGTGGRSNQPQHF; DNA: TGTGCCAGCAGAAGAGGGACAGGGGGCCGTAGCAATCAGCCCCAGCATTTT
D: .; J: TRBJ2-7; size: .; V: TRBV9; CDR3: CASSEGPLGGSEQYF; DNA: TGTGCCAGCAGCGAAGGTCCGCTCGGGGGTTCCGAGCAGTACTTC
D: .; J: TRBJ2-1; size: .; V: TRBV19; CDR3: CASKAPSPYNEQFF; DNA: TGTGCCAGTAAAGCGCCTAGTCCCTACAATGAGCAGTTCTTC
D: TRBD1; J: TRBJ2-1; size: once; V: TRBV9; CDR3: CASSADPRDRDEQFF; DNA: TGTGCCAGCAGCGCGGACCCCCGGGACAGGGATGAGCAGTTCTTC
D: .; J: TRBJ1-1; size: .; V: TRBV5-5; CDR3: CASSFGRGNTEAFF; DNA: TGTGCCAGCAGCTTCGGCCGGGGGAACACTGAAGCTTTCTTT
D: .; J: TRBJ1-1; size: .; V: TRBV6-5; CDR3: CASSEEVVNTEAFF; DNA: TGTGCCAGCAGTGAAGAGGTCGTGAACACTGAAGCTTTCTTT
D: TRBD1; J: TRBJ2-2; size: .; V: TRBV6-5; CDR3: CASSYLTGDAGELFF; DNA: TGTGCCAGCAGTTACCTGACAGGGGACGCCGGGGAGCTGTTTTTT
D: TRBD2; J: TRBJ2-3; size: .; V: TRBV6-4; CDR3: CASQAPGLAGGQGDTQYF; DNA: TGTGCCAGTCAGGCCCCGGGACTAGCGGGGGGGCAGGGAGATACGCAGTATTTT
D: .; J: TRBJ1-5; size: .; V: TRBV12-5; CDR3: CASGAGVGQPQHF; DNA: TGTGCTAGTGGGGCCGGGGTCGGCCAGCCCCAGCATTTT
D: TRBD2; J: TRBJ2-1; size: .; V: TRBV7-9; CDR3: CASSLPSGLGHGNNEQFF; DNA: TGTGCCAGCAGCTTGCCTAGCGGGCTGGGACACGGAAACAATGAGCAGTTCTTC
D: TRBD2; J: TRBJ2-3; size: .; V: TRBV28; CDR3: CASSPRGELDTQYF; DNA: TGTGCCAGCAGCCCCCGGGGGGAACTCGATACGCAGTATTTT
D: TRBD1; J: TRBJ1-1; size: few; V: TRBV5-6; CDR3: CASSWGQGGKAFF; DNA: TGTGCCAGCAGCTGGGGACAGGGAGGGAAAGCTTTCTTT
D: .; J: TRBJ1-1; size: .; V: TRBV29-1; CDR3: CSVEDLGTEAFF; DNA: TGCAGCGTTGAAGATCTAGGCACTGAAGCTTTCTTT
D: .; J: TRBJ1-1; size: few; V: TRBV15; CDR3: CATSRKGAEDTEAFF; DNA: TGTGCCACCAGCAGGAAGGGAGCCGAGGACACTGAAGCTTTCTTT
D: .; J: TRBJ1-2; size: .; V: TRBV7-3; CDR3: CASSSLGGYNYGYTF; DNA: TGTGCCAGCAGCTCCTTGGGGGGATATAACTATGGCTACACCTTC
D: TRBD2; J: TRBJ2-1; size: .; V: TRBV9; CDR3: CASSEPLAGGSYNEQFF; DNA: TGTGCCAGCAGCGAGCCCCTAGCGGGGGGTTCCTACAATGAGCAGTTCTTC
D: .; J: TRBJ1-1; size: .; V: TRBV5-6; CDR3: CASSLGAAGSEAFF; DNA: TGTGCCAGCAGCTTGGGGGCAGCTGGCTCTGAAGCTTTCTTT
D: .; J: TRBJ2-7; size: .; V: TRBV6-5; CDR3: CASSLAQEEGEQYF; DNA: TGTGCCAGCAGTTTAGCCCAGGAAGAGGGAGAGCAGTACTTC
D: .; J: TRBJ2-7; size: .; V: TRBV7-6; CDR3: CASSPNRDEQYF; DNA: TGTGCCAGCAGCCCCAACAGAGACGAGCAGTACTTC
D: TRBD1; J: TRBJ1-2; size: .; V: TRBV4-1; CDR3: CASSQVGGDRSYTF; DNA: TGCGCCAGCAGCCAAGTCGGAGGGGACAGGAGCTACACCTTC